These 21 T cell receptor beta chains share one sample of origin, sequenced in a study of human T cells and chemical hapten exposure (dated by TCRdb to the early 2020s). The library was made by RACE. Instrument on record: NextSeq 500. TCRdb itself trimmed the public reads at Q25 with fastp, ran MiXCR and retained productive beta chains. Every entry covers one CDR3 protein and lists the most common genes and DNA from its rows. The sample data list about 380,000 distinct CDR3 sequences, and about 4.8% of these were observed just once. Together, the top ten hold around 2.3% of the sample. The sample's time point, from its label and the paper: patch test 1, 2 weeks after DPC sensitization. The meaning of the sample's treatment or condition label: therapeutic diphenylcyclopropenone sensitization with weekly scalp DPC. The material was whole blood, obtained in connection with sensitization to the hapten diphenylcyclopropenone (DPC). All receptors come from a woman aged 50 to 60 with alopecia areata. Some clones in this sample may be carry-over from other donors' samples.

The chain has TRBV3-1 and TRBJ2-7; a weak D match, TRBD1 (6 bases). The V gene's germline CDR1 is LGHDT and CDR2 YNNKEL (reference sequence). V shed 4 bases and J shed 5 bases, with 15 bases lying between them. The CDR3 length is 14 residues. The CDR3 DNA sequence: TGTGCCAGCAGCCCCCTAGGGGGTTCGGACGAGCAGTACTTC. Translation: CASSPLGGSDEQYF.

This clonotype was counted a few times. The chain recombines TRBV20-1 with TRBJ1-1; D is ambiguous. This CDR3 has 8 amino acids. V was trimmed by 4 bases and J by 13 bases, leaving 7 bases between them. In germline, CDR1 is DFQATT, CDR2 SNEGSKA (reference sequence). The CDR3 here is CSATDGFF. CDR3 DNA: TGCAGTGCTACAGATGGTTTCTTT.

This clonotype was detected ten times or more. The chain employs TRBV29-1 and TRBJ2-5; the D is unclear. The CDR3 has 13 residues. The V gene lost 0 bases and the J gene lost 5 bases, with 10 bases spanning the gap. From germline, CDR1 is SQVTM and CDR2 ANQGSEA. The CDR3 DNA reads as TGCAGCGTTGAAGAGAGTCTGAGGGAGACCCAGTACTTC. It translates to CSVEESLRETQYF.

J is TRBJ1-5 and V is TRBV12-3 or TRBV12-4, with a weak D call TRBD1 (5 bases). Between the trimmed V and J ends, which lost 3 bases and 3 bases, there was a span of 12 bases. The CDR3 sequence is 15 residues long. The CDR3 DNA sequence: TGTGCCAGCAGTTTGGGGGGGTCCCTCAATCAGCCCCAGCATTTT. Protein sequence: CASSLGGSLNQPQHF.

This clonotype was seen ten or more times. For the CDR3, the DNA is TGTGCCAGCAGGGGAGGGAGCACAGATACGCAGTATTTT. This translates into CASRGGSTDTQYF. The chain links TRBV28 to TRBJ2-3; 7 bases are a match to TRBD2. J was trimmed by 0 bases and V by 6 bases; bases with no gene match: 0. Germline V gene sequence: CDR1 MDHEN, CDR2 SYDVKM. The CDR3 extends over 13 amino acids.

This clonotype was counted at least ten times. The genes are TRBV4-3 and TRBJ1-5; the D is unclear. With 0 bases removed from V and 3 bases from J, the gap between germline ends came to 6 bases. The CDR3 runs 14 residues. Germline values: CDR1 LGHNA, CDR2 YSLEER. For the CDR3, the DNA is TGCGCCAGCAGCCAAGACGTAGTCAATCAGCCCCAGCATTTT. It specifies CASSQDVVNQPQHF.

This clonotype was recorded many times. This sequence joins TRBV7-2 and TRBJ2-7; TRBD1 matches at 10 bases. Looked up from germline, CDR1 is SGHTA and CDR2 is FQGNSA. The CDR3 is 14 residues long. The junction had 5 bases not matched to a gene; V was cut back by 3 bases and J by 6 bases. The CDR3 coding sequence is TGTGCCAGCAGCTTGAGGGACAGGGGAAGCGAGCAGTACTTC. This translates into CASSLRDRGSEQYF.

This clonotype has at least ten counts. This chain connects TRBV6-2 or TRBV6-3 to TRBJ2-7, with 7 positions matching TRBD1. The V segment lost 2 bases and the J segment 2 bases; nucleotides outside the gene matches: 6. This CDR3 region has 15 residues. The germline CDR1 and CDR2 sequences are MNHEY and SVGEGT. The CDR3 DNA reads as TGTGCCAGCAGTTACCCGTTTACAGGGGCCTACGAGCAGTACTTC. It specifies CASSYPFTGAYEQYF.

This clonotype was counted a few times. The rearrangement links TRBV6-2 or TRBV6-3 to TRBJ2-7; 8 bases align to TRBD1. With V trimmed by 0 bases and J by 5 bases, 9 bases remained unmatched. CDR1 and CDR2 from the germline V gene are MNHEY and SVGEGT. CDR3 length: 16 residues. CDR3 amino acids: CASSYSRGRRDDEQYF. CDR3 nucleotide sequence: TGTGCCAGCAGTTACTCCAGGGGGCGGAGGGATGACGAGCAGTACTTC.

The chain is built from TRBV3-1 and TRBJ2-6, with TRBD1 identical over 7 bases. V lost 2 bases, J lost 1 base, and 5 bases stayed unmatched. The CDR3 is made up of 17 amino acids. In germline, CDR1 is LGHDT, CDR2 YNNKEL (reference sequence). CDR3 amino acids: CASSQPSTGSGANVLTF. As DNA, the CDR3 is TGTGCCAGCAGCCAACCTTCGACAGGGTCTGGGGCCAACGTCCTGACTTTC.

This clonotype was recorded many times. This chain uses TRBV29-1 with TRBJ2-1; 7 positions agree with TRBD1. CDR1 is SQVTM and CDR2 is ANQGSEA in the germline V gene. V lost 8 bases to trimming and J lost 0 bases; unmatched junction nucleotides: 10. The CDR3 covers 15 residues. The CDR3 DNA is TGCAGCATAAGAACGACAGGGAGCTCCTACAATGAGCAGTTCTTC. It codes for CSIRTTGSSYNEQFF.

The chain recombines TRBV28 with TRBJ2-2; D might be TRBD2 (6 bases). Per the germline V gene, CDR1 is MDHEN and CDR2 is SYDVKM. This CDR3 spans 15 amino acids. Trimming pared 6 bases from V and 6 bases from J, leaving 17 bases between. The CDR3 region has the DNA TGTGCCAGCAGAACACCGGGGGACGGTCCCGGGGAGCTGTTTTTT. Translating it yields CASRTPGDGPGELFF.

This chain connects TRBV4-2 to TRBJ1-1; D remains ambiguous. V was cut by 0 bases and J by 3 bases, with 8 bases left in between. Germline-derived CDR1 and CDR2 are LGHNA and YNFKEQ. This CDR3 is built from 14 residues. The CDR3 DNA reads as TGTGCCAGCAGCCAAGATCAAGCGGACACTGAAGCTTTCTTT. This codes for CASSQDQADTEAFF.

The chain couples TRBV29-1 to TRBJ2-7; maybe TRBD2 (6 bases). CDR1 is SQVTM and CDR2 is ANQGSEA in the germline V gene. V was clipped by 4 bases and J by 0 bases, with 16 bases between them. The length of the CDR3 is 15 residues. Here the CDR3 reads CSVVLPGLSSYEQYF. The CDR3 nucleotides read TGCAGCGTTGTCTTACCGGGACTTAGCTCCTACGAGCAGTACTTC.

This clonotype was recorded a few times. CDR3 protein: CASSLGGGLGETQYF. The CDR3, as DNA: TGTGCCAGCAGCTTAGGTGGGGGGCTCGGAGAGACCCAGTACTTC. The chain couples TRBV7-2 to TRBJ2-5; perhaps D is TRBD1 or TRBD2 (6 bases each). V lost 1 base, J lost 4 bases, and 13 bases lay in between. CDR3 length equals 15 residues. Germline CDR1 SGHTA, CDR2 FQGNSA.

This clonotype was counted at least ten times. CDR3 in DNA: TGTGCCAGCAGCACGGGACAGGGAAACGAGAATGAGCAGTTCTTC. Amino acid sequence: CASSTGQGNENEQFF. The rearrangement joins TRBV9 to TRBJ2-1, with TRBD1 matching over 9 bases. The CDR3 spans 15 residues. V shed 4 bases and J 7 bases; nucleotides not matched to a gene: 9. Germline CDR1 is SGDLS and CDR2 is YYNGEE.

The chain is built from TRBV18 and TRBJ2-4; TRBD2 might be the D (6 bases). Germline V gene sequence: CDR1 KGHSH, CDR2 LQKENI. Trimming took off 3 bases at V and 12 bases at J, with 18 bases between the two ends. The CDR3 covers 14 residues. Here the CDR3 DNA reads TGTGCCAGCTCACCCGACGAGACTAGAACCCATCAGTACTTC. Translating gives CASSPDETRTHQYF.

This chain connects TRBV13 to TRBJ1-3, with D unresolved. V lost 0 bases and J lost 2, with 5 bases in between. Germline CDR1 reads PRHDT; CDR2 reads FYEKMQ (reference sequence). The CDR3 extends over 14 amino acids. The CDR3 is CASSLGLAGNTIYF. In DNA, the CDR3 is TGTGCCAGCAGCTTAGGGCTCGCTGGAAACACCATATATTTT.

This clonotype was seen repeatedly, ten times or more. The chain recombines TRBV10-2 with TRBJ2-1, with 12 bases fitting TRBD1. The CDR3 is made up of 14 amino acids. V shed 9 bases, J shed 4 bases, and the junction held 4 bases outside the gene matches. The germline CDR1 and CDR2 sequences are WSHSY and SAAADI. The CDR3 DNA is TGCGCCAGTATGGGACAGGGGGCTTACAATGAGCAGTTCTTC. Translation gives CASMGQGAYNEQFF.

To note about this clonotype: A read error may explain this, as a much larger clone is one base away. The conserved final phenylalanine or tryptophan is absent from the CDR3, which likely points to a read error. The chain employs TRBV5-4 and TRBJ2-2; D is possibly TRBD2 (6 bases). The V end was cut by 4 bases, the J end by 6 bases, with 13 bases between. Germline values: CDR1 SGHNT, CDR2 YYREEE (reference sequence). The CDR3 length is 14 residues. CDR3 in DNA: TGTGCCAGCAGCGTGACTAGTATGTCCGGGGAGCTGTTTCTT. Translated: CASSVTSMSGELFL.

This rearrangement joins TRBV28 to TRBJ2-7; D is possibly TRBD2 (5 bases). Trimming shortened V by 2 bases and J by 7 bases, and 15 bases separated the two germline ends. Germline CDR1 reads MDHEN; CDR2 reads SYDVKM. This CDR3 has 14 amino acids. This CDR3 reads CASSLTGKALEQYF. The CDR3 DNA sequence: TGTGCCAGCAGTTTAACGGGAAAGGCATTGGAGCAGTACTTC.